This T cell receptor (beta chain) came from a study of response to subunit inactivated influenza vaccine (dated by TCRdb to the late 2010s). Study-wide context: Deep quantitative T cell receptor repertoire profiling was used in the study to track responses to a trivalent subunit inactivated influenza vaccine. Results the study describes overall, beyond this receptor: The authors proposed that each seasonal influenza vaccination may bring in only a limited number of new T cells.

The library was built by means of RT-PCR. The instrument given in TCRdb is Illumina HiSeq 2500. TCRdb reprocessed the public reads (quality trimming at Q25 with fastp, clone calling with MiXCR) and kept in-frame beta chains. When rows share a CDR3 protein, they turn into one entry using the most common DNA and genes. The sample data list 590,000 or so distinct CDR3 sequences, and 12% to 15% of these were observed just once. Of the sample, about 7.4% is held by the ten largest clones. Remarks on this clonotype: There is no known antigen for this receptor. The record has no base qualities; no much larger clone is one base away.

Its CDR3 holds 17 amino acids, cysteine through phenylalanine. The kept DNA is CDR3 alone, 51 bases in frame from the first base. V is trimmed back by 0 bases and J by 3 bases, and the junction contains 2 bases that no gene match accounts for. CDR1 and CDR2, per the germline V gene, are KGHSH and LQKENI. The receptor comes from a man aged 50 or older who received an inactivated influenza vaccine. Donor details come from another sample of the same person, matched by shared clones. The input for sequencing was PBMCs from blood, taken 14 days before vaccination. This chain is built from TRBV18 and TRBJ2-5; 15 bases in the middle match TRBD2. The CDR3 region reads CASSPPGLAGGEETQYF. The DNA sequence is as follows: TGTGCCAGCTCACCACCGGGACTAGCGGGAGGTGAAGAGACCCAGTACTTC.